The 5 T cell receptor beta chains in this list originate from one sample, sequenced in a study of glioma-infiltrating T cells after dendritic cell vaccination. Measured with immunoSEQ multiplex PCR; TCRdb has only the in-frame clones, and not every one. The sample carries about 87,000 clones, 83% recorded once. Documented time point: after dendritic cell vaccination, including at tumor progression/relapse. Here the sequenced sample was blood, taken after dendritic cell vaccination. Source of these receptors: a human donor with glioblastoma.

This clone was seen only once. This chain connects TRBV13 to TRBJ1-1, with TRBD1 as a possible D gene (6 bases). The germline gives CDR1 PRHDT, CDR2 FYEKMQ (reference sequence). CDR3 size: 16 residues. Trimming left V 0 bases short and J 5 bases short, with 16 bases between. The CDR3 here is CASSLGEGGARTEAFF. The CDR3 DNA is TGTGCCAGCAGCTTAGGGGAGGGGGGGGCGAGAACTGAAGCTTTCTTT.

This chain uses TRBV19 with TRBJ1-5; D call uncertain. V was trimmed by 3 bases and J by 2 bases, leaving 11 bases between them. Germline V CDR1 and CDR2: LNHDA, SQIVND (reference sequence). The CDR3 has 15 amino acids. The CDR3 coding sequence is TGTGCCAGTAGTATCGGGGAAGATGGCAATCAGCCCCAGCATTTT. This translates into CASSIGEDGNQPQHF.

This rearrangement joins TRBV15 to TRBJ2-5; 7 bases align to TRBD2. CDR3 length: 18 residues. Trimming at V came to 3 bases and at J to 2 bases, leaving 15 bases not matched to a gene. Germline CDR1 LNHNV, CDR2 YYDKDF (reference sequence). The CDR3 spells CATSRRLAFSPQQETQYF. The CDR3 DNA sequence: TGTGCCACCAGCAGGCGACTAGCTTTTTCCCCGCAACAAGAGACCCAGTACTTC.

This chain joins TRBV5-1 and TRBJ2-7; a weak D match, TRBD2 (5 bases). Trimming took off 0 bases at V and 1 base at J, with 8 bases between the two ends. CDR1 is SGHRS and CDR2 is YFSETQ in the germline V gene. The CDR3 covers 14 residues. CDR3 residues: CASSLAPGSYEQYF. For the CDR3, the DNA is TGCGCCAGCAGCTTGGCCCCGGGGTCCTACGAGCAGTACTTC.

The rearrangement links TRBV15 to TRBJ1-5, with 7 bases aligning to TRBD1. The CDR3 spans 16 residues. Germline CDR1 reads LNHNV; CDR2 reads YYDKDF (reference sequence). V lost 0 bases, J lost 6 bases, and 8 bases stayed unmatched. In DNA form, the CDR3 reads TGTGCCACCAGCAGAGATTTATCAGGGGGAATTCAGCCCCAGCATTTT. It specifies CATSRDLSGGIQPQHF.